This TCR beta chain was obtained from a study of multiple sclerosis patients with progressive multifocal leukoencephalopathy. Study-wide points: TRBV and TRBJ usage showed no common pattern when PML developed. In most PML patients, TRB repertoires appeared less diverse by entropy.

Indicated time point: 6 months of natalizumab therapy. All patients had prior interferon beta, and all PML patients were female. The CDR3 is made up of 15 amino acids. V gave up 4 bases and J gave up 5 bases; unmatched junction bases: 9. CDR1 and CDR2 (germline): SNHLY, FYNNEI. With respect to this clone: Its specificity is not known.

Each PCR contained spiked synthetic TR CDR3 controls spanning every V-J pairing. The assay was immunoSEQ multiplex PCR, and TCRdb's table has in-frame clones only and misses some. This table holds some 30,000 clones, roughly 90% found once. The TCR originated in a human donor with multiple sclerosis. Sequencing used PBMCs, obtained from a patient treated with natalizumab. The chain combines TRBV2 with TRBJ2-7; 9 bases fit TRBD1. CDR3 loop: CASSVGRTGDNEQYF. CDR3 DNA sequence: TGTGCCAGCAGTGTGGGGAGGACAGGGGATAACGAGCAGTACTTC. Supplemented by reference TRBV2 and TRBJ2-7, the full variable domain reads EPEVTQTPSHQVTQMGQEVILRCVPISNHLYFYWYRQILGQKVEFLVSFYNNEISEKSEIFDDQFSVERPDGSNFTLKIRSTKLEDSAMYFCASSVGRTGDNEQYFGPGTRLTVT.